Given below is one TCR beta chain in context. Assay used: immunoSEQ multiplex PCR; TCRdb lists only in-frame clones, some missing. The profile shows nearly 70,000 clones, roughly 92% of them singletons. The source of the sample is a study of technical replicates of blood from a few donors. The sequence came from a human donor in good health. Sequences were obtained from T cells isolated from PBMCs.

The CDR3 nucleotides read TGTGCCAGCAGTTGGACCCGGGACAGGGGTGAAAAACTGTTTTTT. This gives the protein CASSWTRDRGEKLFF. This rearrangement joins TRBV6-5 to TRBJ1-4, with 10 bases aligning to TRBD1. CDR1 is MNHEY, CDR2 SVGAGI, per germline. The CDR3 is 15 residues long. With V trimmed by 4 bases and J by 7 bases, 6 bases remained unmatched.